This is a list of T cell receptor beta chains from one sample in a study of T cell responses to AZD1222 COVID-19 vaccine. Sequenced by immunoSEQ multiplex PCR; TCRdb stores in-frame clones only, minus some. The repertoire holds roughly 150,000 clones, 75% to 90% seen once, with less than 9.5% in the top ten. The source was peripheral blood, collected on day 0 of AZD1222 vaccination. The receptors derive from an adult in good health. CDR3s include the opening cysteine and the closing phenylalanine or tryptophan. A D gene is named only where the DNA matches it firmly. Clone size is given for some rows only: seen once, a few or many times, or a class if the clone is expanded.

TGTGCCAGCCGGACAGGCGCCCAGATGGGCAATCAGCCCCAGCATTTT	CASRTGAQMGNQPQHF	.	TRBV27	TRBJ1-5	TRBD1
TGTGCCAGCAGCTTGCGGTGGGTGAACACTGAAGCTTTCTTT	CASSLRWVNTEAFF	once	TRBV5-8	TRBJ1-1	.
TGTGCCACCAGCAGCACCGGGACGGCACAATACTATGGCTACACCTTC	CATSSTGTAQYYGYTF	.	TRBV15	TRBJ1-2	.
TGCGCCAGCAGCTTACAGGGACTCGCAACAGATACGCAGTATTTT	CASSLQGLATDTQYF	.	TRBV5-1	TRBJ2-3	.
TGTGCCTGCCAAGGACAGGGAGGAACTGAAGCTTTCTTT	CACQGQGGTEAFF	.	TRBV30	TRBJ1-1	TRBD1
TGTGCCAGCAGTCCCAAGACTAGCGGGGTCCCAAATGAGCAGTTCTTC	CASSPKTSGVPNEQFF	.	TRBV2	TRBJ2-1	TRBD2
TGTGCCAGCTCACCGGTAGAAGGTAGGAGGGCTTTCTTT	CASSPVEGRRAFF	.	TRBV18	TRBJ1-1	.
TGCGCCAGCAGCTCGCCCCCGGGACAGGTTGAATCACCCCTCCACTTT	CASSSPPGQVESPLHF	.	TRBV5-1	TRBJ1-6	TRBD1
TGTGCCAGCACCCAATTGGGGGCTAGCGGGGGGGATACGCAGTATTTT	CASTQLGASGGDTQYF	.	TRBV28	TRBJ2-3	TRBD2
TGTGCCAGCAGTTTGTCAGGGCCTGGTCTCGGCGCTTTCTTT	CASSLSGPGLGAFF	.	TRBV28	TRBJ1-1	.
TGTGCCAGTAGCACAAGACGGATCCAAGAGACCCAGTACTTC	CASSTRRIQETQYF	.	TRBV19	TRBJ2-5	.
TGTGCCAGCAGCCGACAGGGCGAAACCTACGAGCAGTACTTC	CASSRQGETYEQYF	.	TRBV28	TRBJ2-7	TRBD1
TGTGCCAGTAGTCCCAGCTACGGGTCCACTGAAGCTTTCTTT	CASSPSYGSTEAFF	.	TRBV19	TRBJ1-1	.
TGTGCTAGTGGTTGGGGGGGCCGTCAGCCCCAGCATTTT	CASGWGGRQPQHF	.	TRBV12-5	TRBJ1-5	.
TGTGCCAGCAAAAATAGCAATCAGCCCCAGCATTTT	CASKNSNQPQHF	.	TRBV6-6	TRBJ1-5	.
TGTGCCAGCAGTCTTGGACAGGGTCATACTCAGCCCCAGCATTTT	CASSLGQGHTQPQHF	.	TRBV7-2	TRBJ1-5	TRBD1
TGCGCCAGCAGCCCGGACGTGGACGGCCTGACGCAGTATTTT	CASSPDVDGLTQYF	.	TRBV5-1	TRBJ2-3	.
TGTGCCAGCAGCTCCACGGGACAGGTTAATGGGAATGAGCAGTTCTTC	CASSSTGQVNGNEQFF	.	TRBV6-6	TRBJ2-1	TRBD1
TGTGCCAGTAGTACCCTGAGCGGGAGCGGCGACATTCAGTACTTC	CASSTLSGSGDIQYF	.	TRBV19	TRBJ2-4	TRBD2
TGCGCCAGCAGCCAAGGTTTGGCTAGCGGGAACTATGAGCAGTTCTTC	CASSQGLASGNYEQFF	.	TRBV4-1	TRBJ2-1	TRBD2
TGTGCCAGCAGTATAGCGGAGAACACAGATACGCAGTATTTT	CASSIAENTDTQYF	.	TRBV6-5	TRBJ2-3	.
TGTGCCAGCAGCTCCTTGACAGGGGATTCACCCCTCCACTTT	CASSSLTGDSPLHF	.	TRBV5-4	TRBJ1-6	TRBD1
TGTGCCAGCAGCCCGGGCTTGGGATCACCCCTCCACTTT	CASSPGLGSPLHF	.	TRBV3-1/TRBV3-2	TRBJ1-6	.
TGTGCCAGCAACCCCACCCACGGGGGTGATTCACCCCTCCACTTT	CASNPTHGGDSPLHF	hyperexpanded	TRBV7-9	TRBJ1-6	.
TGTGCCAGCAGCTTACAAGGATTGAACACCGGGGAGCTGTTTTTT	CASSLQGLNTGELFF	.	TRBV7-2	TRBJ2-2	.
TGTGCCAGCTCTGCAAGTGGGGGCTCCTACAATGAGCAGTTCTTC	CASSASGGSYNEQFF	.	TRBV18	TRBJ2-1	.
TGTGCCAGCAGCCCCGACAGGGGGAGCTCTGGAAACACCATATATTTT	CASSPDRGSSGNTIYF	.	TRBV7-2	TRBJ1-3	TRBD1
TGTGCCACCAGCAGAGAGGGGGGGAACACCATATATTTT	CATSREGGNTIYF	.	TRBV15	TRBJ1-3	.
TGTGCCAGTCAGGACAGGGTAGACACTGAAGCTTTCTTT	CASQDRVDTEAFF	few	TRBV28	TRBJ1-1	TRBD1
TGTGCCAGCTCACCCCTGGACAGGCTCAATGAGCAGTTCTTC	CASSPLDRLNEQFF	.	TRBV18	TRBJ2-1	TRBD1
TGTGCCAGCAGTTTATGGCCCGCAAACCCTAATTCACCCCTCCACTTT	CASSLWPANPNSPLHF	.	TRBV28	TRBJ1-6	.
TGTGCCAGCAGCGTCGATAAGAACACTGAAGCTTTCTTT	CASSVDKNTEAFF	.	TRBV9	TRBJ1-1	.
TGTGCCAGCAAAACAATGCTAACTATAGATACGCAGTATTTT	CASKTMLTIDTQYF	.	TRBV27	TRBJ2-3	.
TGCAGTGCAAGTGGGGGGGTGAGTGGCTACACCTTC	CSASGGVSGYTF	.	TRBV20-1	TRBJ1-2	.
TGTGCCATCAGTGATAGGGTCGGGGGCGAAGATACGCAGTATTTT	CAISDRVGGEDTQYF	.	TRBV10-3	TRBJ2-3	.
TGTGCCAGCTCACCGCCTAACCCCAGGGGCCAGAATCAGCCCCAGCATTTT	CASSPPNPRGQNQPQHF	once	TRBV18	TRBJ1-5	.
TGTGCCTGCCAGGAGGCAGGGGCAGGGGCCAACGTCCTGACTTTC	CACQEAGAGANVLTF	.	TRBV30	TRBJ2-6	.
TGTGCCAGTAGTCCAAGACAGGGGGCCTACGAGCAGTACTTC	CASSPRQGAYEQYF	.	TRBV19	TRBJ2-7	TRBD1
TGTGCCAGCAGTGCTCTAGCGGGAGGGGTTGAGCAGTTCTTC	CASSALAGGVEQFF	once	TRBV2	TRBJ2-1	TRBD2
TGTGCCAGCAGCCCCGACGGACAGGACTATGGCTACACCTTC	CASSPDGQDYGYTF	.	TRBV7-9	TRBJ1-2	TRBD1
TGTGCCAGCAGCCAAGAGGAGGGCAATCAGCCCCAGCATTTT	CASSQEEGNQPQHF	.	TRBV4-2	TRBJ1-5	.
TGTGCCTGGAGCCGGGGCTCAGCCCCTCAAGAGACCCAGTACTTC	CAWSRGSAPQETQYF	.	TRBV30	TRBJ2-5	.
TGTGCCAGCAGCACACCGGACAGGTGGGGAGACGAGCAGTACTTC	CASSTPDRWGDEQYF	.	TRBV7-8	TRBJ2-7	TRBD1
TGTGCCATCAGTGAGTTAAAGGGGCCCAACTATGGCTACACCTTC	CAISELKGPNYGYTF	.	TRBV10-3	TRBJ1-2	.
TGTGCCAGCAGTGAAGGGACAGGGGGCGTACAGACAGATACGCAGTATTTT	CASSEGTGGVQTDTQYF	.	TRBV6-4	TRBJ2-3	TRBD1
TGTGCCAGCAGCCAAGGCCGTAGGCTTGAAGCTTTCTTT	CASSQGRRLEAFF	.	TRBV14	TRBJ1-1	.
TGTGCCAGTAGTACCCGGAATGAGCAGTTCTTC	CASSTRNEQFF	.	TRBV19	TRBJ2-1	.
TGTGCCAGTAAAGCGGGGGGCCAGGGCAATGAGCAGTTCTTC	CASKAGGQGNEQFF	few	TRBV19	TRBJ2-1	TRBD2
TGTGCCAGCAGCGGACAGGGGAGCGGAAACACCATATATTTT	CASSGQGSGNTIYF	.	TRBV11-3	TRBJ1-3	TRBD1
TGTGCCAGCAGCCAACCCGGGACTACCTACGAGCAGTACTTC	CASSQPGTTYEQYF	.	TRBV4-2	TRBJ2-7	TRBD2
TGTGCCAGCAGCCAAGAAGGGGGTCGGGAGACCCAGTACTTC	CASSQEGGRETQYF	.	TRBV3-1/TRBV3-2	TRBJ2-5	.
TGTGCCAGCAGCTTAATAGGAGGCAATCAGCCCCAGCATTTT	CASSLIGGNQPQHF	.	TRBV11-3	TRBJ1-5	.
TGTGCCAGCAGCCCCCAACCCGGGACCTACAATGAGCAGTTCTTC	CASSPQPGTYNEQFF	.	TRBV4-2	TRBJ2-1	.
TGTGCCAGCAGCCCTCCGGGACAGGGGGACCCTAACTATGGCTACACCTTC	CASSPPGQGDPNYGYTF	.	TRBV7-9	TRBJ1-2	TRBD1
TGTGCCTGGAGTGTAGGATCTACTATTAACTATGGCTACACCTTC	CAWSVGSTINYGYTF	.	TRBV30	TRBJ1-2	.
TGTGCCTGGAGTCAACCTCGGGACCGATCGGTATCACCCCTCCACTTT	CAWSQPRDRSVSPLHF	.	TRBV30	TRBJ1-6	.
TGTGCCACCAGCAGAGATCCGGCAGGGGCCAACGTCCTGACTTTC	CATSRDPAGANVLTF	.	TRBV15	TRBJ2-6	.